The clone carrying this TCR beta chain was found a few times. Its specificity is unknown. TCR beta libraries were prepared from cDNA with unique molecular identifiers. A population of roughly 0.85 to 11 million T cells gave rise to approximately 530,000 cDNA molecules. TCRdb re-called the PCR reads with MiXCR, one entry per CDR3 protein. The repertoire holds about 800,000 distinct CDR3 sequences, around 27% seen once, with 0.55% to 0.65% in the top ten. Germline V CDR1 and CDR2: MNHEY, SVGAGI. The CDR3 is 15 residues long. Deletions cut 5 bases from V and 0 bases from J, with 11 bases between. The sample originates from a study of post-analysis software for immune sequencing data. General study points: People with multiple sclerosis had a significantly lower normalized Chao1 diversity than controls did. Roughly 5 TRBV segments occurring more often in patients than controls included TRBV5-6, TRBV5-1 and TRBV20-1.

The gene calls are TRBV6-5 and TRBJ1-5, with D possibly matching TRBD1 (6 bases). The sample was blood. This clonotype was obtained from a girl aged 5-17 years with multiple sclerosis. CDR3 nucleotide sequence: TGTGCCAGCAGTGTCGGGACACTTAGCAATCAGCCCCAGCATTTT. It specifies CASSVGTLSNQPQHF.